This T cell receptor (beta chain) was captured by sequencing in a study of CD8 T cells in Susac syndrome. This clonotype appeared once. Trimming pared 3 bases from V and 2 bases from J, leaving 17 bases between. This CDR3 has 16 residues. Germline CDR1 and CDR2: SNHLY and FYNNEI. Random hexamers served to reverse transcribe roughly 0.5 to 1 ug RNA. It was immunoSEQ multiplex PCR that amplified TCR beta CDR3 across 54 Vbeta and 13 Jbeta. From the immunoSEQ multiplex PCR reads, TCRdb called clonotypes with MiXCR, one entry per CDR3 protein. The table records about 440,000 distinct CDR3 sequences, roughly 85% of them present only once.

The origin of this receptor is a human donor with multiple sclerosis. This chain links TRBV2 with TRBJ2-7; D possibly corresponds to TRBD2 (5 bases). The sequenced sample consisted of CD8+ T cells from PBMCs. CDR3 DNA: TGTGCCAGCAGTGAGGCGTTGATAGCGTCAGCCTACGAGCAGTACTTC. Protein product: CASSEALIASAYEQYF.